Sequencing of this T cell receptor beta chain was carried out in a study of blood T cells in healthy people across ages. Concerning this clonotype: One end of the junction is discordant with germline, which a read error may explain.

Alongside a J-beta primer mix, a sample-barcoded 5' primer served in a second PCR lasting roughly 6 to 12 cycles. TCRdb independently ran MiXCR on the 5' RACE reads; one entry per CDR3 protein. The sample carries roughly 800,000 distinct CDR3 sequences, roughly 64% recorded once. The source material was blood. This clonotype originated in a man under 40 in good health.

The CDR3 here is CTSRELAGVGRGSYEQYF. In DNA form, the CDR3 reads TGTACCAGCAGGGAACTAGCGGGAGTTGGACGCGGCTCCTACGAGCAGTACTTC. This chain uses TRBV2 with TRBJ2-7; 11 nucleotides line up with TRBD2. The germline CDR1 and CDR2 sequences are SNHLY and FYNNEI. The CDR3 is 18 residues long.